These 23 T cell receptor beta chains were all obtained from the same sample, sequenced in a study of lymphopenia after photon versus proton radiotherapy. The data were produced by immunoSEQ multiplex PCR, yet TCRdb's version contains in-frame clones alone and is incomplete. The repertoire holds 53,000 or so clones, around four fifths seen once, with 25% to 35% in the top ten. The sequences come from peripheral blood, collected from a patient treated with photon-based radiotherapy. Receptors originate from a man aged 50 to 60 with gastric cancer.

This chain connects TRBV5-1 to TRBJ2-2; 9 bases are shared with TRBD2. In germline, CDR1 is SGHRS, CDR2 YFSETQ. V shed 0 bases, J shed 5 bases, and the junction held 2 bases outside the gene matches. The CDR3 runs to 15 residues. This chain's CDR3 is CASSLASGDTGELFF. The CDR3 DNA is TGCGCCAGCAGCTTGGCTAGCGGGGATACCGGGGAGCTGTTTTTT.

About this clone: At the DNA level, this CDR3 is encoded by other sequences in the same sample as well. J is TRBJ1-3 and V is TRBV5-4; perhaps TRBD1 as D (5 bases). This CDR3 is built from 14 residues. With 1 base removed from V and 4 bases from J, the gap between germline ends came to 9 bases. Germline V gives CDR1 SGHNT, CDR2 YYREEE (reference sequence). The DNA for the CDR3 is TGTGCCAGCAGCTTGCAGGGATCAGGAAACACCATATATTTT. Translating it yields CASSLQGSGNTIYF.

The J gene is TRBJ2-7, the V gene TRBV27; TRBD1 might be the D (5 bases). Germline V gene data show CDR1 as MNHEY and CDR2 as SMNVEV (reference sequence). Between the trimmed V and J ends, which lost 1 base and 2 bases, there was a span of 9 bases. The CDR3 consists of 14 residues. The CDR3 sequence is CASSLLVGPYEQYF. CDR3 DNA: TGTGCCAGCAGTTTATTAGTGGGGCCCTACGAGCAGTACTTC.

The V gene is TRBV7-9, the J gene TRBJ2-2, with D tentatively TRBD1 (6 bases). The CDR3 extends over 15 amino acids. V was cut by 8 bases and J by 0 bases, with 13 bases left in between. Germline V gene sequence: CDR1 SEHNR, CDR2 FQNEAQ (reference sequence). This CDR3 is CASGLGTTNTGELFF. CDR3 DNA sequence: TGTGCCAGCGGATTGGGGACAACGAACACCGGGGAGCTGTTTTTT.

This clone appeared a few times. This sequence joins TRBV19 and TRBJ1-5, with TRBD1 as a possible D gene (6 bases). Germline V gene sequence: CDR1 LNHDA, CDR2 SQIVND (reference sequence). The ends were cut back, 0 bases at V and 11 bases at J, with 11 bases in the middle. The CDR3 has 13 amino acids. CDR3 sequence reads: CASSIEGALAQHF. CDR3 in DNA: TGTGCCAGTAGTATAGAGGGGGCACTGGCCCAGCATTTT.

This sequence joins TRBV5-4 and TRBJ2-1; TRBD1 matches 8 bases. Trimming at V came to 4 bases and at J to 3 bases, leaving 6 bases not matched to a gene. The CDR3 covers 15 residues. Germline CDR1 SGHNT, CDR2 YYREEE (reference sequence). CDR3: CASSIQQGGYNEQFF. Here the CDR3 DNA reads TGTGCCAGCAGCATCCAACAGGGGGGCTACAATGAGCAGTTCTTC.

The chain employs TRBV11-2 and TRBJ2-3; TRBD2 matches 14 bases. The CDR3 sequence is 16 residues long. From germline, CDR1 is SGHAT and CDR2 FQNNGV. J was trimmed by 3 bases and V by 1 base; bases with no gene match: 0. In DNA, the CDR3 is TGTGCCAGCAGCTTAGGGACTAGCGGGAGGACAGATACGCAGTATTTT. Protein sequence: CASSLGTSGRTDTQYF.

This clone was detected once. The rearrangement uses TRBV6-5 and TRBJ2-1, with TRBD2 matching over 7 bases. Trimming removed 0 bases from V and 7 bases from J; junction bases left unmatched: 6. Per the germline V gene, CDR1 is MNHEY and CDR2 is SVGAGI. The CDR3 length is 15 residues. Here the CDR3 reads CASSYSGRESNEQFF. The CDR3 DNA is TGTGCCAGCAGTTACTCTGGGCGGGAGAGTAATGAGCAGTTCTTC.

The chain carries TRBV4-1 and TRBJ1-2; 8 nucleotides match TRBD1. There are 16 residues in the CDR3. The V and J ends lost 2 bases and 5 bases, in that order; junction bases with no gene match: 10. The germline CDR1 and CDR2 sequences are MGHRA and YSYEKL. The CDR3 DNA is TGCGCCAGCAGCCAACTACTTTGGACAGGGAAGTATGGCTACACCTTC. Translated, it gives CASSQLLWTGKYGYTF.

This sequence joins TRBV27 and TRBJ1-1; tentative D call: TRBD1 (5 bases). The CDR3 is 17 residues long. CDR1 MNHEY and CDR2 SMNVEV come from the germline V gene (reference sequence). V was pared by 0 bases and J by 3 bases, with 17 bases between. The DNA for the CDR3 is TGTGCCAGCAGTTTATCCCGCAGGGAGGGTGTGTACACTGAAGCTTTCTTT. Its protein product is CASSLSRREGVYTEAFF.

The genes are TRBV19 and TRBJ2-5, with a tentative D call TRBD2 (6 bases). The CDR3 totals 15 residues. Germline CDR1 and CDR2: LNHDA and SQIVND (reference sequence). The V gene lost 4 bases and the J gene lost 4 bases, with 16 bases spanning the gap. The CDR3 DNA reads TGTGCCAGTAGTAGGGGACTCAATGAGGGAGAGACCCAGTACTTC. It yields the protein CASSRGLNEGETQYF.

This clone was seen once. In DNA form, the CDR3 reads TGTGCCAGCAGCTTATCGGACAGGACCCACGAGCAGTACTTC. Translated: CASSLSDRTHEQYF. This chain joins TRBV7-8 and TRBJ2-7; 7 nucleotides agree with TRBD1. The CDR3 covers 14 residues. The ends lost 2 bases at V and 5 bases at J; junction bases unmatched: 6. The germline V gene encodes CDR1 SGHVS and CDR2 FQNEAQ.

The gene calls are TRBV18 and TRBJ2-3; TRBD1 matches at 9 bases. The V and J ends lost 8 bases and 3 bases, in that order; junction bases with no gene match: 6. The CDR3 has 14 amino acids. Germline CDR1 reads KGHSH; CDR2 reads LQKENI. The CDR3 coding sequence is TGTGCCAGCGGAACAGGGGGCTTTACAGATACGCAGTATTTT. Amino acids: CASGTGGFTDTQYF. Filled out from reference TRBV18 and TRBJ2-3, the complete variable domain reads NAGVMQNPRHLVRRRGQEARLRCSPMKGHSHVYWYRQLPEEGLKFMVYLQKENIIDESGMPKERFSAEFPKEGPSILRIQQVVRGDSAAYFCASGTGGFTDTQYFGPGTRLTVL.

This sequence joins TRBV5-1 and TRBJ2-2, with D possibly TRBD2 on 5 matching bases. CDR1 is SGHRS, CDR2 YFSETQ, per germline. Between the trimmed V and J ends, which lost 2 bases and 1 base, there was a span of 15 bases. The CDR3 loop spans 17 amino acids. DNA for the CDR3: TGCGCCAGCAGCTTCACTGTTGTAGGGAGGAACACCGGGGAGCTGTTTTTT. This codes for CASSFTVVGRNTGELFF.

The chain is built from TRBV18 and TRBJ2-7; maybe TRBD1 (5 bases). The CDR3 totals 14 residues. Trimming stripped 6 bases from V and 4 bases from J, with 16 bases between. CDR1 is KGHSH, CDR2 LQKENI, per germline. CDR3 in DNA: TGTGCCAGCTCGCCCAGGCAGGGTTGGTACGAGCAGTACTTC. Translated: CASSPRQGWYEQYF.

The gene calls are TRBV6-1 and TRBJ2-2; D gene ambiguous. The germline CDR1 and CDR2 sequences are MNHNS and SASEGT. Trimming took 6 bases from V and 7 from J, leaving 6 bases between them. The CDR3 has 11 residues. This chain's CDR3 is CASRFIGELFF. The CDR3, as DNA: TGTGCCAGCAGGTTCATCGGGGAGCTGTTTTTT.

The chain couples TRBV2 to TRBJ2-3; 7 bases agree with TRBD1. The CDR3 is 14 amino acids. The V segment lost 5 bases and the J segment 2 bases; nucleotides outside the gene matches: 4. Germline CDR1 and CDR2: SNHLY and FYNNEI. CDR3 amino acids: CASSYDRATDTQYF. As DNA, the CDR3 is TGTGCCAGCAGTTATGACAGGGCCACAGATACGCAGTATTTT. The variable domain in full, with the rest retrieved from reference TRBV2 and TRBJ2-3, is EPEVTQTPSHQVTQMGQEVILRCVPISNHLYFYWYRQILGQKVEFLVSFYNNEISEKSEIFDDQFSVERPDGSNFTLKIRSTKLEDSAMYFCASSYDRATDTQYFGPGTRLTVL.

The chain joins TRBV30 to TRBJ1-5; 7 bases are a match to TRBD1. Germline CDR1 and CDR2: GTSNPN and SVGIG (reference sequence). This CDR3 is built from 13 residues. V trimming: 4 bases; J trimming: 0 bases; junction bases outside the gene matches: 0. The CDR3: CAWNRGSNQPQHF. The CDR3 DNA is TGTGCCTGGAACAGGGGTAGCAATCAGCCCCAGCATTTT.

The chain uses TRBV10-3 and TRBJ2-5; D gene ambiguous. The germline CDR1 and CDR2 sequences are ENHRY and SYGVKD. V was cut by 3 bases and J by 2 bases, with 7 bases left in between. CDR3 length: 13 residues. The CDR3 sequence: CAISDWLQETQYF. The CDR3 bases are TGTGCCATCAGTGATTGGCTACAAGAGACCCAGTACTTC.

The chain is built from TRBV27 and TRBJ1-2, with D possibly being TRBD1 (5 bases). The germline gives CDR1 MNHEY, CDR2 SMNVEV (reference sequence). The germline V and J ends were trimmed by 3 bases and 7 bases, with 15 bases remaining between them. The CDR3 is 14 amino acids. The CDR3 coding sequence is TGTGCCAGCAGTTTGGGGACGGACTCTCCTGGCTACACCTTC. It encodes CASSLGTDSPGYTF.

This chain connects TRBV28 to TRBJ1-1; TRBD1 agrees at 10 bases. CDR3 length: 15 residues. The V gene end was trimmed by 3 bases and the J gene end by 4 bases; junction bases not matched to a gene: 5. Germline values: CDR1 MDHEN, CDR2 SYDVKM. The CDR3 coding sequence is TGTGCCAGCAGTTTTGGGACAGGGGTAGGCACTGAAGCTTTCTTT. Residues: CASSFGTGVGTEAFF.

The V and J genes are TRBV4-1 and TRBJ2-5; no clear D. The CDR3 covers 12 residues. The germline V gene has CDR1 MGHRA and CDR2 YSYEKL. Trimming took off 3 bases at V and 2 bases at J, with 4 bases between the two ends. The CDR3: CASSHDQETQYF. DNA of the CDR3: TGCGCCAGCAGCCATGATCAAGAGACCCAGTACTTC.

As for this clone: A much larger clone lies one base from this, so it may be a read error. V and J are TRBV7-7 and TRBJ2-3; maybe TRBD2 (5 bases). CDR1 and CDR2 (germline): SSHAT, FNYEAQ (reference sequence). CDR3 length equals 13 residues. CDR3 nucleotides: TGTGCCAGCGGCTTAGTCCCGACGGGGTTACAGTATTTT. This translates into CASGLVPTGLQYF.